This T cell receptor beta chain was sequenced during a study of patients and donors after allogeneic stem cell transplantation. TCRdb redid the calling of the RT-PCR reads with MiXCR, one entry per CDR3 protein. The repertoire holds about a million distinct CDR3 sequences, 18% seen once, with approximately 5.9% in the top ten. The ends lost 4 bases at V and 9 bases at J; junction bases unmatched: 10. Germline V CDR1 and CDR2: SGHTA, FQGTGA. The CDR3 is 15 residues long. This clonotype has a handful of counts. This TCR derives from a human donor who was either an allogeneic HSCT recipient or a stem cell or donor lymphocyte infusion donor (not recorded which). It is not recorded whose cells these are; they may come from a transplant donor. The V gene is TRBV7-3, the J gene TRBJ2-1; 9 bases are a match to TRBD2. The sample taken for sequencing was blood, either unsorted or a sorted T cell fraction (not recorded which). CDR3 residues: CASSYSRSSGTEQFF. The CDR3 nucleotides are TGTGCCAGCAGCTACAGTAGGTCTAGCGGGACTGAGCAGTTCTTC.